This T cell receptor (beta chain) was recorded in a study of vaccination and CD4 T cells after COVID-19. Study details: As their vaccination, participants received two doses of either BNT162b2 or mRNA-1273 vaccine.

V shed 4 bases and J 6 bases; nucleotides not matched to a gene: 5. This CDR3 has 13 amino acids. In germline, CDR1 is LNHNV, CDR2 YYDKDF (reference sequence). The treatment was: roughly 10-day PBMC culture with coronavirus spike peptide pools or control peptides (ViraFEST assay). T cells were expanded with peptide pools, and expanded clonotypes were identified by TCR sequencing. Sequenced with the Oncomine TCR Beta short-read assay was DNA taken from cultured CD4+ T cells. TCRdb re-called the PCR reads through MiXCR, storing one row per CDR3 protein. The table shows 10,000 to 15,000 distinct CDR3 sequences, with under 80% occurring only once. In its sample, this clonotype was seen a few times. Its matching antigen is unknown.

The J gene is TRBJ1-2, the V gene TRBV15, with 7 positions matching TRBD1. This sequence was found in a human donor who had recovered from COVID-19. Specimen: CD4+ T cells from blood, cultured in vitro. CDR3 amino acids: CATSNDREDGYTF. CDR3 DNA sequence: TGTGCCACCAGCAACGACAGGGAGGATGGCTACACCTTC.